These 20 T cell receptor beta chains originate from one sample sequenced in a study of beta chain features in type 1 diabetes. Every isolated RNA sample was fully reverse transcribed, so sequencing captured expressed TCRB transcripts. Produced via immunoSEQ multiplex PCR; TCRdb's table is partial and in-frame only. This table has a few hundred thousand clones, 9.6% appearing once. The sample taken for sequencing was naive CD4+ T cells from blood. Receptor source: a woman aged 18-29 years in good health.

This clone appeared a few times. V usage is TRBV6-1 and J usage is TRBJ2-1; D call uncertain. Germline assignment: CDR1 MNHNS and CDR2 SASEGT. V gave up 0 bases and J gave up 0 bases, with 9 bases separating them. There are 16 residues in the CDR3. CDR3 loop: CASSEAPRSSYNEQFF. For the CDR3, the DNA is TGTGCCAGCAGTGAAGCCCCGCGGAGCTCCTACAATGAGCAGTTCTTC.

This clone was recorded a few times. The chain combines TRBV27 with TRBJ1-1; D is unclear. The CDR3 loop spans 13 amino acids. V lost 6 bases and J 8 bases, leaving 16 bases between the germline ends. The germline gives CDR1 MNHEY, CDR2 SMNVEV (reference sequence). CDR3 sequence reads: CASSFPGSSEAFF. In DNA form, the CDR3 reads TGTGCCAGCAGCTTCCCCGGGTCCTCCGAAGCTTTCTTT.

The CDR3 here is CASSSSGYTF. DNA for the CDR3: TGTGCCAGCAGTTCATCTGGCTACACCTTC. The chain uses TRBV6-6 and TRBJ1-2; no clear D gene. This CDR3 comprises 10 residues. Germline-derived CDR1 and CDR2 are MNHNY and SVGAGI (reference sequence). Trimming shortened V by 4 bases and J by 7 bases, and 4 bases separated the two germline ends.

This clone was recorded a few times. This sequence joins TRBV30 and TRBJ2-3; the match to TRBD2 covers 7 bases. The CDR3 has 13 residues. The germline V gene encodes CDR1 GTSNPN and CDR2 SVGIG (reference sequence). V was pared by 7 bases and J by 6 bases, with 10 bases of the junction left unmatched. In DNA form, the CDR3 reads TGTGCCTCCTCCAGCGGGAAAAAGGATACGCAGTATTTT. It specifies CASSSGKKDTQYF. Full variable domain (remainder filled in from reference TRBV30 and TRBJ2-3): SQTIHQWPATLVQPVGSPLSLECTVEGTSNPNLYWYRQAAGRGLQLLFYSVGIGQISSEVPQNLSASRPQDRQFILSSKKLLLSDSGFYLCASSSGKKDTQYFGPGTRLTVL.

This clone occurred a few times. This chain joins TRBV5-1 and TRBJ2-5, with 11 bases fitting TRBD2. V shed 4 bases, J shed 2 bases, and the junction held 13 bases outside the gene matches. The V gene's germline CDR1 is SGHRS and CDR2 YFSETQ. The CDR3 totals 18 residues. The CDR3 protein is CASSLSTSGRPNQETQYF. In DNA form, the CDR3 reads TGCGCCAGCAGCCTGTCAACTAGCGGGAGACCTAATCAAGAGACCCAGTACTTC. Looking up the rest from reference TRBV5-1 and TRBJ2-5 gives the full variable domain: KAGVTQTPRYLIKTRGQQVTLSCSPISGHRSVSWYQQTPGQGLQFLFEYFSETQRNKGNFPGRFSGRQFSNSRSEMNVSTLELGDSALYLCASSLSTSGRPNQETQYFGPGTRLLVL.

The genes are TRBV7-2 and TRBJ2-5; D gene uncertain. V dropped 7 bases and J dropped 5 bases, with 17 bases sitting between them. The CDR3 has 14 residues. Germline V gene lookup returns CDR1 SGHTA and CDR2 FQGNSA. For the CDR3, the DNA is TGTGCCAGCACCCCCGCAGAGACACGGGAGACCCAGTACTTC. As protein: CASTPAETRETQYF. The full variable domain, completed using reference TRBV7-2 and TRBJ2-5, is GAGVSQSPSNKVTEKGKDVELRCDPISGHTALYWYRQSLGQGLEFLIYFQGNSAPDKSGLPSDRFSAERTGGSVSTLTIQRTQQEDSAVYLCASTPAETRETQYFGPGTRLLVL.

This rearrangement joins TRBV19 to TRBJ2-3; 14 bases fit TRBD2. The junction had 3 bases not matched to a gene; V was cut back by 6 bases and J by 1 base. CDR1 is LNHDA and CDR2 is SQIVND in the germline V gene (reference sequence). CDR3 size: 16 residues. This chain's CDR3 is CASRRGLAGGTDTQYF. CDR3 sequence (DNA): TGTGCCAGTAGGAGGGGACTAGCGGGGGGCACAGATACGCAGTATTTT.

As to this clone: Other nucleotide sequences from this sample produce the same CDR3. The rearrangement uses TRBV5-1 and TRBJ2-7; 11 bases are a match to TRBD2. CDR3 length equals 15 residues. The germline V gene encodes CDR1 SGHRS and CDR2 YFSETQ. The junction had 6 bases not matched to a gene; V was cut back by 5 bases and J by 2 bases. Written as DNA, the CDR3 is TGCGCCAGCAGTTTAGGGACTAGCGGCACCTACGAGCAGTACTTC. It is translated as CASSLGTSGTYEQYF. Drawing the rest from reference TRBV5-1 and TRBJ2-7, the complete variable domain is KAGVTQTPRYLIKTRGQQVTLSCSPISGHRSVSWYQQTPGQGLQFLFEYFSETQRNKGNFPGRFSGRQFSNSRSEMNVSTLELGDSALYLCASSLGTSGTYEQYFGPGTRLTVT.

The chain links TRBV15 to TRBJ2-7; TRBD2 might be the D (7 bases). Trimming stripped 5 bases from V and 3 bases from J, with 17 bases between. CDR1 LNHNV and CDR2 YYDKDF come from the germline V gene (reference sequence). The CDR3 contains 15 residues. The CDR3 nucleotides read TGTGCCACCAGCCAAGGGGGGGTAAGGGACTACGAGCAGTACTTC. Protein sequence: CATSQGGVRDYEQYF.

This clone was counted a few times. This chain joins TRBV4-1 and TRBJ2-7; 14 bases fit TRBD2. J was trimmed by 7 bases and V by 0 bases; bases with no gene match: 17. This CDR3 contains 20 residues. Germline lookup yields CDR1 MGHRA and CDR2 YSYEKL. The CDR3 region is CASSQEEETSGRALFGEQYF. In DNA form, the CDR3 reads TGCGCCAGCAGCCAAGAAGAGGAGACTAGCGGGAGGGCCCTCTTCGGAGAGCAGTACTTC.

CDR3 bases: TGTGCCAGCAGCTTGGGATTGGGCAGCTCTGGGGCCAACGTCCTGACTTTC. It encodes CASSLGLGSSGANVLTF. J is TRBJ2-6 and V is TRBV5-6; D gene ambiguous. Germline V gene lookup returns CDR1 SGHDT and CDR2 YYEEEE. V lost 0 bases and J 0 bases, leaving 10 bases between the germline ends. The CDR3 has 17 residues.

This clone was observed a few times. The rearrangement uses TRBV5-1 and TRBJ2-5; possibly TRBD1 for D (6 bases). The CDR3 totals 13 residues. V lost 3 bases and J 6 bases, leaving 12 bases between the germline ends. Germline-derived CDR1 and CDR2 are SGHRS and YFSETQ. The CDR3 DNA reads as TGCGCCAGCAGCTATAACAGGGAGAAGACCCAGTACTTC. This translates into CASSYNREKTQYF. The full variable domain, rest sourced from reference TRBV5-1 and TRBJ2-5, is KAGVTQTPRYLIKTRGQQVTLSCSPISGHRSVSWYQQTPGQGLQFLFEYFSETQRNKGNFPGRFSGRQFSNSRSEMNVSTLELGDSALYLCASSYNREKTQYFGPGTRLLVL.

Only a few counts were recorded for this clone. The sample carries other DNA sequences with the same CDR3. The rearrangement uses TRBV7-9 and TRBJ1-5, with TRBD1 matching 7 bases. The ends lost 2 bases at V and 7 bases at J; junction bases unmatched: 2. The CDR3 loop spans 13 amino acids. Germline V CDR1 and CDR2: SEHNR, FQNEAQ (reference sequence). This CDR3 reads CASSLQGDQPQHF. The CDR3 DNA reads TGTGCCAGCAGCTTACAGGGGGACCAGCCCCAGCATTTT. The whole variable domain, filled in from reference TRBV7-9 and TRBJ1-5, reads DTGVSQNPRHKITKRGQNVTFRCDPISEHNRLYWYRQTLGQGPEFLTYFQNEAQLEKSRLLSDRFSAERPKGSFSTLEIQRTEQGDSAMYLCASSLQGDQPQHFGDGTRLSIL.

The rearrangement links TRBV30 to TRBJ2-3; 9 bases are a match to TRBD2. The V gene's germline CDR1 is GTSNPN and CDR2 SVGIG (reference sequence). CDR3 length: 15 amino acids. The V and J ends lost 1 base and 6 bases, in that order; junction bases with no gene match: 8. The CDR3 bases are TGTGCCTGGAGTGGTCCACTAGCGGGTCCGGATACGCAGTATTTT. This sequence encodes CAWSGPLAGPDTQYF.

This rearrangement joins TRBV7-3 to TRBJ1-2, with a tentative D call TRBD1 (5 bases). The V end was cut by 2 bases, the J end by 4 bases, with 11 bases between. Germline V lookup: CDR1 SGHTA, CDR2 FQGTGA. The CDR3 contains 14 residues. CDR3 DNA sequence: TGTGCCAGCAGCTTATCTCGGGGGACCTATGGCTACACCTTC. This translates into CASSLSRGTYGYTF.

The CDR3 protein is CASSDGRGGMEAFF. The CDR3 bases are TGTGCCAGCAGTGACGGCAGGGGTGGGATGGAAGCTTTCTTT. The chain has TRBV2 and TRBJ1-1; weak D call: TRBD1 (6 bases). V dropped 3 bases and J dropped 8 bases, with 16 bases sitting between them. Germline V gives CDR1 SNHLY, CDR2 FYNNEI. The CDR3 runs 14 residues.

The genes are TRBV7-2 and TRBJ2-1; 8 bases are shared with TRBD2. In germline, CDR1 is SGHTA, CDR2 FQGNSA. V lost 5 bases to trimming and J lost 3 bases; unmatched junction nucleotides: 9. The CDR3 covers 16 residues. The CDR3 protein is CASSPGSLADYNEQFF. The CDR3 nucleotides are TGTGCCAGCAGCCCCGGTTCACTAGCGGACTACAATGAGCAGTTCTTC.

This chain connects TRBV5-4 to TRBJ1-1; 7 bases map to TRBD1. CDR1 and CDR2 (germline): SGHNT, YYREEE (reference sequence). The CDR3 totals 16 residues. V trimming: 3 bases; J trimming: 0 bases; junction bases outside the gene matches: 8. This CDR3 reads CASSYPQGGMNTEAFF. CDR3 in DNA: TGTGCCAGCAGCTATCCGCAGGGGGGAATGAACACTGAAGCTTTCTTT.

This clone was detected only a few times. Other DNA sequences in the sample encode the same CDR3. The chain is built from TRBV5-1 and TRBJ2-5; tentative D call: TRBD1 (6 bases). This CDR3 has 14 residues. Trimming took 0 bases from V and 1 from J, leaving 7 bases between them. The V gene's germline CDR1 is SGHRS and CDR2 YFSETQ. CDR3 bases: TGCGCCAGCAGCTTGGGGACAGCCCAAGAGACCCAGTACTTC. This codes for CASSLGTAQETQYF. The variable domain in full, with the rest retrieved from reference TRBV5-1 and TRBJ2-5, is KAGVTQTPRYLIKTRGQQVTLSCSPISGHRSVSWYQQTPGQGLQFLFEYFSETQRNKGNFPGRFSGRQFSNSRSEMNVSTLELGDSALYLCASSLGTAQETQYFGPGTRLLVL.

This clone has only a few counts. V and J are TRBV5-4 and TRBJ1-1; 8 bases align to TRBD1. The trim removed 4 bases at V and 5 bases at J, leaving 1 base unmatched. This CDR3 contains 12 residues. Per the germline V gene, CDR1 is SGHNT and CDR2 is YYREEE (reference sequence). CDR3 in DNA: TGTGCCAGCAGCCGGGACAGGACTGAAGCTTTCTTT. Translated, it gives CASSRDRTEAFF. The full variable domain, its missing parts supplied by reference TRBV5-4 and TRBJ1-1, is ETGVTQSPTHLIKTRGQQVTLRCSSQSGHNTVSWYQQALGQGPQFIFQYYREEENGRGNFPPRFSGLQFPNYSSELNVNALELDDSALYLCASSRDRTEAFFGQGTRLTVV.